Shown below are 2 T cell receptor beta chains from a single sample sequenced in a study of blood T cells in healthy people across ages. A second roughly 7 to 11 cycle PCR used barcoded and J-beta primers. TCRdb called the 5' RACE reads again in MiXCR, with one record for every CDR3 protein. Of 790,000 or so distinct CDR3 sequences listed, 35% to 60% are singletons. Sequenced sample: blood. The receptors were gathered from an elderly man in good health.

In the case of this clonotype: Being one base from a much bigger clone, this may be a read error. The chain couples TRBV10-3 to TRBJ1-2, with 10 bases that match TRBD1. V shed 6 bases and J 6 bases; nucleotides not matched to a gene: 13. Germline CDR1 ENHRY, CDR2 SYGVKD. The CDR3 is 16 residues long. The CDR3 nucleotides read TGTGCCATCAGCGCCGGGACAGGGGTAGCGAGTGATGGCTACACCTTC. Amino acids: CAISAGTGVASDGYTF.

V and J are TRBV30 and TRBJ1-2; D remains unclear. The germline V gene has CDR1 GTSNPN and CDR2 SVGIG (reference sequence). V shed 1 base and J shed 2 bases, with 11 bases lying between them. This CDR3 contains 14 residues. The CDR3 nucleotides are TGTGCCTGGAGTGCCCAGCTGGAGAACTATGGCTACACCTTC. It is translated as CAWSAQLENYGYTF.